One and the same sample provided the 9 T cell receptor beta chains below, sequenced in a study of T cells in Graves' hyperthyroidism and ophthalmopathy. The investigators amplified TCR beta CDR3 regions from RNA transcripts. A set of HTBI primers served as the primers for a first-round RT-PCR of the TCR CDR3. TCRdb redid the calling of the multiplex PCR reads with MiXCR, one entry per CDR3 protein. The data show around 560,000 distinct CDR3 sequences, over 15% seen once. Sequences were obtained from blood. The receptors originated from a young woman with Graves' hyperthyroidism.

The V call is TRBV20-1, the J call TRBJ2-7; the D is unclear. The V gene lost 7 bases and the J gene lost 6 bases, with 13 bases spanning the gap. The CDR3 runs 11 residues. Germline V gene sequence: CDR1 DFQATT, CDR2 SNEGSKA (reference sequence). The CDR3 coding sequence is TGCAGTGTATTAATCCGGCGCGAGCAGTACTTC. It translates to CSVLIRREQYF.

This clonotype has at least ten counts. The chain links TRBV27 to TRBJ1-1, with 9 bases fitting TRBD1. CDR1 and CDR2 (germline): MNHEY, SMNVEV (reference sequence). Trimming removed 8 bases from V and 3 bases from J; junction bases left unmatched: 16. The CDR3 is 17 residues long. The chain's CDR3 is CASEKNTDRGWDTEAFF. CDR3 bases: TGTGCCAGCGAGAAGAATACCGACAGGGGGTGGGACACTGAAGCTTTCTTT.

This clonotype was seen at least ten times. The chain combines TRBV12-3 or TRBV12-4 with TRBJ1-4, with TRBD1 identical over 7 bases. With V trimmed by 5 bases and J by 0 bases, 3 bases remained unmatched. The CDR3 covers 15 residues. Here the CDR3 DNA reads TGTGCCAGCAGTCCCGGGACAGCAACTAATGAAAAACTGTTTTTT. Translation gives CASSPGTATNEKLFF.

In its sample, this clonotype was seen many times. The chain has TRBV5-1 and TRBJ1-1; D uncertain. The CDR3 covers 14 residues. Germline V CDR1 and CDR2: SGHRS, YFSETQ. Trimming cost V 0 bases and J 2 bases, with 8 bases left between them. This CDR3 reads CASSLARPNTEAFF. For the CDR3, the DNA is TGCGCCAGCAGCTTGGCAAGACCCAACACTGAAGCTTTCTTT.

Many counts were recorded for this clonotype. The chain combines TRBV10-3 with TRBJ2-7; D is unclear. Trimming stripped 4 bases from V and 1 base from J, with 5 bases between. Per germline, CDR1 ENHRY and CDR2 SYGVKD. CDR3 length: 12 amino acids. CDR3 DNA sequence: TGTGCCATCAGTGTAGAATCCTACGAGCAGTACTTC. This gives the protein CAISVESYEQYF.

On this clonotype itself: It may be a read error: a sequence one base away is much more abundant. V usage is TRBV12-3 or TRBV12-4 and J usage is TRBJ1-2; possible D gene TRBD1, 5 bases. There are 16 residues in the CDR3. CDR3 coding DNA: TGTGCCTGCAGTGTCGCGACAGTGACCGTTCTCTATGGCTACACCTTC. Translated: CACSVATVTVLYGYTF.

In this sample, this clonotype turned up many times. The CDR3 DNA is TGTGCCTGGTCCCGAGGGGGGCCGTACGAGCAGTACTTC. Protein product: CAWSRGGPYEQYF. J is TRBJ2-7 and V is TRBV30; D is perhaps TRBD1 or TRBD2 (6 bases each). The ends were cut back, 5 bases at V and 4 bases at J, with 15 bases in the middle. CDR3 length equals 13 residues. Germline CDR1 is GTSNPN and CDR2 is SVGIG (reference sequence).

The chain combines TRBV7-9 with TRBJ2-2; D might be TRBD2 (6 bases). Germline V lookup: CDR1 SEHNR, CDR2 FQNEAQ (reference sequence). This CDR3 has 15 amino acids. The V gene lost 3 bases and the J gene lost 1 base, with 9 bases spanning the gap. Written as DNA, the CDR3 is TGTGCCAGCAGCTTTAGGGGACTGAACACCGGGGAGCTGTTTTTT. Translation: CASSFRGLNTGELFF.

The rearrangement links TRBV11-3 to TRBJ1-1; 8 bases map to TRBD1. Losses at the gene ends were 1 base for V and 4 bases for J; bases not matched to a gene: 8. Germline V gene lookup returns CDR1 SGHNT and CDR2 YENEEA. This CDR3 spans 16 amino acids. The CDR3 here is CASSLGGDRRRTEAFF. As DNA, the CDR3 is TGTGCCAGCAGCTTAGGGGGGGACAGGAGGCGCACTGAAGCTTTCTTT.